This TCR beta chain was found in a study of cytomegalovirus exposure and HLA in healthy donors. Study outcomes and limitations: Rare sequences made up most TCRs, while some public TCRs were found in many donors. Researchers reported in a later analysis that common viral pathogens appeared linked to several top clusters. Some V segments (TRBV6-2 and TRBV6-3 among them) were excluded as indistinguishable. CMV serostatus alone was available as immune exposure information.

In regard to this clone: Its antigen is not identified.

Primers for the PCR totalled 60 Vbeta and 13 Jbeta. The assay was immunoSEQ multiplex PCR, and TCRdb's table has in-frame clones only and misses some. The table records 200,000 to 300,000 clones, about four fifths of them present only once. Germline V gene lookup returns CDR1 MGHRA and CDR2 YSYEKL. The CDR3 length is 15 residues. J was trimmed by 12 bases and V by 2 bases; bases with no gene match: 13. The clonotype originates from a woman aged 40 to 55 in good health and CMV-seropositive. The chain combines TRBV4-1 with TRBJ2-1, with 7 bases identical to TRBD2. The specimen was PBMCs. CDR3: CASSQSSTSVEMQFF. In nucleotides, the CDR3 is TGCGCCAGCAGCCAATCATCTACTAGCGTCGAGATGCAGTTCTTC.